Following are 10 T cell receptor beta chains from one sample sequenced in a study of post-analysis software for immune sequencing data. Study-level results: Controls had lower frequencies than patients of five or six TRBV segments, which included TRBV5-6, TRBV5-1 and TRBV20-1.

The TCR beta cDNA libraries contained unique molecular identifiers. TCRdb passed the PCR reads through MiXCR, listing each CDR3 protein once. The sample shows about 620,000 distinct CDR3 sequences, about 40% of them seen only once. The antigens of these receptors remain unknown. Material: blood. The receptor source for this set is a girl aged 10 to 17 with multiple sclerosis.

The count of this clonotype is one. The chain uses TRBV4-1 and TRBJ1-1, with D maybe TRBD1 (5 bases). This CDR3 has 17 amino acids. The germline V gene encodes CDR1 MGHRA and CDR2 YSYEKL. V was clipped by 4 bases and J by 1 base, with 19 bases between them. The DNA of the CDR3 is TGCGCCAGCAGCCCCGGACGGCTGCGGGGCACGAACACTGAAGCTTTCTTT. This codes for CASSPGRLRGTNTEAFF.

This clonotype was observed a few times. The chain has TRBV15 and TRBJ2-3; a possible D gene is TRBD2 (6 bases). CDR3 size: 16 residues. Germline V gives CDR1 LNHNV, CDR2 YYDKDF (reference sequence). The ends were cut back, 3 bases at V and 4 bases at J, with 17 bases in the middle. The CDR3 sequence: CATSSALAFGADTQYF. In DNA form, the CDR3 reads TGTGCCACCAGCAGCGCCCTAGCGTTTGGAGCAGATACGCAGTATTTT. Complete variable domain (other parts from reference TRBV15 and TRBJ2-3): DAMVIQNPRYQVTQFGKPVTLSCSQTLNHNVMYWYQQKSSQAPKLLFHYYDKDFNNEADTPDNFQSRRPNTSFCFLDIRSPGLGDTAMYLCATSSALAFGADTQYFGPGTRLTVL.

The CDR3 spells CASRPTNVAYNEQFF. The CDR3 nucleotides read TGTGCCAGCAGACCGACTAACGTGGCCTACAATGAGCAGTTCTTC. The rearrangement joins TRBV12-3 or TRBV12-4 to TRBJ2-1, with D possibly TRBD2 on 5 matching bases. Trimming left V 6 bases short and J 2 bases short, with 14 bases between. The CDR3 is made up of 15 amino acids.

This clonotype was seen a handful of times. This chain connects TRBV20-1 to TRBJ2-1; 7 nucleotides match TRBD1. The J segment lost 5 bases and the V segment lost 3 bases, leaving 10 bases of the junction unmatched. The CDR3 consists of 15 residues. Germline V lookup: CDR1 DFQATT, CDR2 SNEGSKA (reference sequence). The DNA of the CDR3 is TGCAGTGCTAGTATCTCGACAGGGCTCAACAATGAGCAGTTCTTC. This translates into CSASISTGLNNEQFF.

This clonotype was seen only a few times. The chain's CDR3 is CASSHSPGQIYEQYF. The CDR3 DNA reads as TGTGCCAGCAGTCACTCCCCGGGACAGATCTACGAGCAGTACTTC. The gene calls are TRBV12-3 or TRBV12-4 and TRBJ2-7; TRBD1 matches 7 bases. V lost 5 bases to trimming and J lost 3 bases; unmatched junction nucleotides: 10. CDR3 length equals 15 residues.

The table lists this clonotype with a few counts. The chain combines TRBV5-1 with TRBJ2-6, with D possibly TRBD2 on 5 matching bases. Germline CDR1 and CDR2: SGHRS and YFSETQ. With 8 bases removed from V and 2 bases from J, the gap between germline ends came to 20 bases. The CDR3 runs 17 residues. The CDR3 sequence: CASSSTPLSAGANVLTF. The DNA of the CDR3 is TGCGCCAGTTCCTCGACACCACTTAGCGCTGGGGCCAACGTCCTGACTTTC.

In its sample, this clonotype was seen a few times. The V and J genes are TRBV15 and TRBJ1-2, with a weak D call TRBD1 (6 bases). The CDR3 covers 14 residues. From germline, CDR1 is LNHNV and CDR2 YYDKDF (reference sequence). V was trimmed by 1 base and J by 2 bases, leaving 8 bases between them. The CDR3 region is CATSRGTGNYGYTF. The CDR3 bases are TGTGCCACCAGCAGAGGCACAGGGAACTATGGCTACACCTTC. The full variable domain, its missing parts supplied by reference TRBV15 and TRBJ1-2, is DAMVIQNPRYQVTQFGKPVTLSCSQTLNHNVMYWYQQKSSQAPKLLFHYYDKDFNNEADTPDNFQSRRPNTSFCFLDIRSPGLGDTAMYLCATSRGTGNYGYTFGSGTRLTVV.

This clonotype was recorded a few times. The chain carries TRBV5-1 and TRBJ2-7; the match to TRBD2 covers 9 bases. V was pared by 0 bases and J by 0 bases, with 7 bases of the junction left unmatched. The CDR3 spans 17 residues. Germline-derived CDR1 and CDR2 are SGHRS and YFSETQ. The CDR3 loop reads CASSLALAGTYSYEQYF. CDR3 DNA: TGCGCCAGCAGCTTGGCCCTAGCGGGGACCTACTCCTACGAGCAGTACTTC.

This clonotype was observed many times. This sequence joins TRBV9 and TRBJ2-5, with TRBD2 matching 7 bases. Germline lookup yields CDR1 SGDLS and CDR2 YYNGEE. This CDR3 comprises 15 residues. V dropped 0 bases and J dropped 1; count of bases not matched to a gene: 3. As DNA, the CDR3 is TGTGCCAGCAGCGTAGCGGGGGGTCCCCAAGAGACCCAGTACTTC. Its translation: CASSVAGGPQETQYF. Based on the CDR3 plus reference TRBV9 and TRBJ2-5, the full variable domain is DSGVTQTPKHLITATGQRVTLRCSPRSGDLSVYWYQQSLDQGLQFLIQYYNGEERAKGNILERFSAQQFPDLHSELNLSSLELGDSALYFCASSVAGGPQETQYFGPGTRLLVL.

The sample holds many counts of this clonotype. The chain joins TRBV11-1 to TRBJ1-5; D gene ambiguous. The CDR3 runs 13 residues. V was trimmed by 3 bases and J by 3 bases, leaving 6 bases between them. Looked up from germline, CDR1 is SGHAT and CDR2 is FQDESV (reference sequence). The chain's CDR3 is CASSLSTNQPQHF. The CDR3 nucleotides read TGTGCCAGCAGCTTGTCTACCAATCAGCCCCAGCATTTT.